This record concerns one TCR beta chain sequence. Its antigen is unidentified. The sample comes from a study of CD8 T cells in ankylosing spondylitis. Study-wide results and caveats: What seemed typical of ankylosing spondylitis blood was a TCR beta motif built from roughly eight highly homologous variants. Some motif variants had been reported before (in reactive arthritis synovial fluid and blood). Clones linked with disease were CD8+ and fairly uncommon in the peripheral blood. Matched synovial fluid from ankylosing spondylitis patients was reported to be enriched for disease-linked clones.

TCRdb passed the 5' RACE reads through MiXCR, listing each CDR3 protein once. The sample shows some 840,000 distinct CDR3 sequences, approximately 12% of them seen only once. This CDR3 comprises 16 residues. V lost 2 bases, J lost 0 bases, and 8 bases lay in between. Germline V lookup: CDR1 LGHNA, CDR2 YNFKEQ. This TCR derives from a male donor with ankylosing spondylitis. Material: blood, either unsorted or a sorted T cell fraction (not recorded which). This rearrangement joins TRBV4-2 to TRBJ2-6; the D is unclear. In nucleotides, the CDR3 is TGTGCCAGCAGCCAACAGGTTTACTCTGGGGCCAACGTCCTGACTTTC. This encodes CASSQQVYSGANVLTF.